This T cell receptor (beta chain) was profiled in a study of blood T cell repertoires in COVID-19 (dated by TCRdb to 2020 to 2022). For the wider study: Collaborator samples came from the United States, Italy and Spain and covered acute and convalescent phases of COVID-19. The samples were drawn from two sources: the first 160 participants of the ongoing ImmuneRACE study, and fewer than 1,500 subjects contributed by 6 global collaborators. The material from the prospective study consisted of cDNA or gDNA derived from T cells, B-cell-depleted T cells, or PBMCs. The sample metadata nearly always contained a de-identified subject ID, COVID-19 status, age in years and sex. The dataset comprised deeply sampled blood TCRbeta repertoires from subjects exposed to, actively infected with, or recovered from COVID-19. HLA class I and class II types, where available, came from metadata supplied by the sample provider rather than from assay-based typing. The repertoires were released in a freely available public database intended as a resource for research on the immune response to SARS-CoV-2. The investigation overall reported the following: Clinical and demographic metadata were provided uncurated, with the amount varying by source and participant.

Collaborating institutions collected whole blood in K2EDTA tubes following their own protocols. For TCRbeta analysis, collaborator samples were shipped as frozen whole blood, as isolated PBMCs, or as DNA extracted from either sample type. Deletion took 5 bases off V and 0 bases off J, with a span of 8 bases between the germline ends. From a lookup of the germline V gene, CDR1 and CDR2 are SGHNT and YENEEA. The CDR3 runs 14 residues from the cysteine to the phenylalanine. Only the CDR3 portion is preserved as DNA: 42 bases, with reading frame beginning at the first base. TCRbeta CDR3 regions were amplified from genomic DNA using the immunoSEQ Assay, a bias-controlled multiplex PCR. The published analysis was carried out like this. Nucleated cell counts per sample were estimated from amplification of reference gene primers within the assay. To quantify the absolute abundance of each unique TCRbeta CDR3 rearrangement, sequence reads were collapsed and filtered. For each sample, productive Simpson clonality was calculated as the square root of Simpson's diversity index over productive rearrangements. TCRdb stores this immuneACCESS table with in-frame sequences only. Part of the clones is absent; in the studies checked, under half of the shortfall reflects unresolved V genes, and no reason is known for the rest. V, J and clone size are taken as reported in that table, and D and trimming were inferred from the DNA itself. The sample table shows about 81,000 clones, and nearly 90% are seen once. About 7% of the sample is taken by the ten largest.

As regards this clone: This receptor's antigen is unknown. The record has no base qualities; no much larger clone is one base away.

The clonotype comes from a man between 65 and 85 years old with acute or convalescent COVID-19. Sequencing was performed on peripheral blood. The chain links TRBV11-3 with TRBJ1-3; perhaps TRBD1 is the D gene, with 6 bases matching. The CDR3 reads CASSRGGSGNTIYF. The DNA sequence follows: TGTGCCAGCAGCCGAGGGGGCTCTGGAAACACCATATATTTT.